The present entry profiles one T cell receptor beta chain with its context. The data were obtained in a study of blood T cell repertoires in COVID-19. Patients at the Seattle site were enrolled during active infection and followed longitudinally. With 1 base removed from V and 2 bases from J, the gap between germline ends came to 5 bases. Germline CDR1 reads SGHAT; CDR2 reads FQNNGV. This CDR3 spans 13 amino acids. In the authors' workflow: Scientists estimated how many nucleated cells there were by amplifying reference gene primers. The assay was immunoSEQ multiplex PCR, and TCRdb's table has in-frame clones only and misses some. That table is the source of V, J and clone size, and D and trimming were worked out from the DNA. Of roughly 410,000 clones listed, around 87% were seen once; the top ten hold 2% to 2.5%.

This clonotype was obtained from a woman aged 60-75 years with COVID-19, enrolled during active disease. The chain joins TRBV11-2 to TRBJ1-2; D call uncertain. Material: peripheral blood. The DNA for the CDR3 is TGTGCCAGCAGCTTAGGCAGAAACTATGGCTACACCTTC. Translating it yields CASSLGRNYGYTF.